The clone carrying this T cell receptor (beta chain) was seen a handful of times. As yet, its antigen is unknown. The CDR3 is 15 residues long. V was shortened by 4 bases and J by 2 bases, with 15 bases between the two germline ends. Germline lookup yields CDR1 SGHRS and CDR2 YFSETQ. This specimen comes from a study of cytomegalovirus exposure and HLA in healthy donors. Findings and limits, study-wide: Among TCR beta chains, those listed as cytomegalovirus-associated numbered over 150. A later analysis associated approximately 17,000 TCR beta sequences with HLA alleles at a 0.05 false discovery rate. Reportedly, HLA-A and HLA-B alleles of most subjects were accurately predicted from TCR beta.

PCR was performed using 60 Vbeta and 13 Jbeta primers. TCRdb's copy holds only in-frame clones and misses some; the assay was immunoSEQ multiplex PCR. The profile shows about 64,000 clones, over 75% of them singletons. The sequence derives from a male donor in good health and CMV-seropositive. Sequencing input: PBMCs. V is TRBV5-1 and J is TRBJ1-2, with D perhaps matching TRBD1 (6 bases). The CDR3: CASSRTDSPNYGYTF. The CDR3 DNA sequence: TGCGCCAGCAGCAGAACGGACAGCCCGAACTATGGCTACACCTTC.